This TCR beta chain was observed in a study of lymphopenia after photon versus proton radiotherapy. Findings of the study overall: Photon-treated patients lost naive T cells and TCR diversity; proton-treated stayed stable.

Measured with immunoSEQ multiplex PCR; TCRdb has only the in-frame clones, and not every one. Of 40,000 or so clones listed, more than 85% were seen once; the top ten hold around 15%. In regard to this clone: Its antigen remains unidentified.

This CDR3 has 13 amino acids. CDR1 and CDR2 (germline): SGHNT, YENEEA. Trimming left V 2 bases short and J 3 bases short, with 8 bases between. This chain links TRBV11-3 with TRBJ2-7; possibly TRBD2 for D (6 bases). The source was peripheral blood, collected from a patient treated with photon-based radiotherapy. The TCR was taken from a man aged 55-75 years with cholangiocarcinoma. The CDR3 protein is CASSLSGGYEQYF. Written as DNA, the CDR3 is TGTGCCAGCAGCTTATCCGGGGGCTACGAGCAGTACTTC.